Listed here is a single T cell receptor beta chain. Its matching antigen is unknown. These data are taken from a study of OX40 agonist ivuxolimab in advanced cancers. Blood specimens came from baseline, cycle 4 day 1, and cycle 7 day 1. Overall study findings and caveats: Partly responding patients at 0.1-3.0 mg/kg showed some of the smallest clonal expansion. CD4+ and CD8+ blood T cells expanded clonally by week 6 at 0.1 to 3.0 mg/kg.

The method was immunoSEQ multiplex PCR; TCRdb's version includes in-frame clones alone and lacks a portion of them. The profile shows about 86,000 clones, roughly 89% of them singletons. This CDR3 has 16 amino acids. V lost 4 bases, J lost 2 bases, and 6 bases stayed unmatched. CDR1 is SGDLS, CDR2 YYNGEE, per germline. The J gene is TRBJ2-3, the V gene TRBV9, with 11 bases lining up with TRBD2. The receptor comes from an adult with an advanced solid tumor such as melanoma, head and neck, liver or kidney cancer. This sample comprised CD4+ or CD8+ T cells sorted from blood, obtained in a trial of the OX40 agonist ivuxolimab. The CDR3 here is CASSSLAGGSTDTQYF. In DNA, the CDR3 is TGTGCCAGCAGCTCCCTAGCGGGAGGTTCCACAGATACGCAGTATTTT.